These 32 T cell receptor beta chains were all obtained from the same sample, sequenced in a study of cytomegalovirus exposure and HLA in healthy donors. PCR involved 60 Vbeta and 13 Jbeta primers. Profiling relied on immunoSEQ multiplex PCR, and the TCRdb table lists in-frame clones only, not all of them. The sample shows 100,000 to 150,000 clones, approximately 85% of them seen only once. The sample consisted of PBMCs. The receptors stem from a boy aged 5-17 years in good health and CMV-seronegative.

This clone has just one count. The chain combines TRBV9 with TRBJ1-6, with TRBD1 matching over 7 bases. Germline V lookup: CDR1 SGDLS, CDR2 YYNGEE. The CDR3 runs 15 residues. The V gene end was trimmed by 3 bases and the J gene end by 4 bases; junction bases not matched to a gene: 4. CDR3 nucleotides: TGTGCCAGCAGCGAAGGGACAGATTATAATTCACCCCTCCACTTT. Protein: CASSEGTDYNSPLHF.

J is TRBJ2-1 and V is TRBV6-5; 10 bases are shared with TRBD2. The CDR3 runs to 15 residues. Germline assignment: CDR1 MNHEY and CDR2 SVGAGI. J lost 7 bases, V lost 7 bases, and 10 bases had no gene match. The CDR3 DNA reads TGTGCCAGCACCCTGGAGCGGGGGGGCTGGAATGAGCAGTTCTTC. This encodes CASTLERGGWNEQFF.

This chain connects TRBV19 to TRBJ2-7, with 8 positions matching TRBD1. The CDR3 length is 16 residues. V was clipped by 4 bases and J by 2 bases; unmatched bases: 10. Germline-derived CDR1 and CDR2 are LNHDA and SQIVND (reference sequence). The CDR3 region is CASSTSRQGNPYEQYF. The CDR3 DNA reads as TGTGCCAGTAGTACCTCGCGACAGGGGAACCCCTACGAGCAGTACTTC.

The CDR3 DNA follows: TGTGCCAGCAAGGGTGAACAGGGGGCCAGTGAGCAGTTCTTC. Protein sequence: CASKGEQGASEQFF. The rearrangement uses TRBV2 and TRBJ2-1; 9 nucleotides line up with TRBD1. Germline V gene sequence: CDR1 SNHLY, CDR2 FYNNEI. This CDR3 contains 14 residues. The trim removed 7 bases at V and 9 bases at J, leaving 10 bases unmatched.

V gene TRBV30 combines with J gene TRBJ2-1, with a weak D call TRBD2 (5 bases). Germline V lookup: CDR1 GTSNPN, CDR2 SVGIG (reference sequence). The CDR3 length is 14 residues. The ends were cut back, 3 bases at V and 0 bases at J, with 9 bases in the middle. The chain's CDR3 is CAWRRESSYNEQFF. The CDR3 region has the DNA TGTGCCTGGAGGAGGGAGAGCTCCTACAATGAGCAGTTCTTC.

The V gene is TRBV7-3, the J gene TRBJ1-1, with TRBD1 matching 7 bases. In germline, CDR1 is SGHTA, CDR2 FQGTGA. V lost 1 base to trimming and J lost 6 bases; unmatched junction nucleotides: 8. The length of the CDR3 is 15 residues. In DNA, the CDR3 is TGTGCCAGCAGCTTAAGGCCAGGGGGTGGATCTGAAGCTTTCTTT. Protein sequence: CASSLRPGGGSEAFF.

The chain combines TRBV19 with TRBJ2-5; TRBD2 matches at 11 bases. With 8 bases clipped from V and 5 bases from J, the junction kept 7 bases outside the gene matches. The V gene's germline CDR1 is LNHDA and CDR2 SQIVND (reference sequence). The CDR3 totals 14 residues. The DNA for the CDR3 is TGTGCCAGTTGTAGCGGGGGGGCTTCGGAGACCCAGTACTTC. Translation gives CASCSGGASETQYF.

This clone appeared once. V and J are TRBV5-6 and TRBJ2-7; TRBD2 matches 7 bases. V shed 2 bases, J shed 5 bases, and the junction held 4 bases outside the gene matches. Germline V gene lookup returns CDR1 SGHDT and CDR2 YYEEEE. The CDR3 has 13 residues. The CDR3 protein is CASSFRGSHEQYF. CDR3 DNA: TGTGCCAGCAGCTTCCGCGGGAGCCACGAGCAGTACTTC.

The J gene is TRBJ2-2, the V gene TRBV7-2; weak D call: TRBD1 (5 bases). CDR1 is SGHTA and CDR2 is FQGNSA in the germline V gene. With 2 bases removed from V and 6 bases from J, the gap between germline ends came to 13 bases. The CDR3 contains 15 residues. CDR3 nucleotides: TGTGCCAGCAGCTTAAACAGGATTTGGCCCGGGGAGCTGTTTTTT. The encoded protein is CASSLNRIWPGELFF.

This clone was recorded a few times. This chain links TRBV7-9 with TRBJ2-1; TRBD2 matches 7 bases. The length of the CDR3 is 15 residues. Germline loops: CDR1 SEHNR, CDR2 FQNEAQ (reference sequence). J gave up 5 bases and V 5 bases, and 9 bases lay outside the gene matches. CDR3 sequence: CASSPLWSGDNEQFF. In nucleotides, the CDR3 is TGTGCCAGCAGCCCGCTTTGGAGCGGGGACAATGAGCAGTTCTTC. The whole variable domain, remainder taken from reference TRBV7-9 and TRBJ2-1, is DTGVSQNPRHKITKRGQNVTFRCDPISEHNRLYWYRQTLGQGPEFLTYFQNEAQLEKSRLLSDRFSAERPKGSFSTLEIQRTEQGDSAMYLCASSPLWSGDNEQFFGPGTRLTVL.

The CDR3 loop reads CASSQGSGGPSYEQYF. CDR3 coding DNA: TGCGCCAGCAGCCAAGGGAGCGGCGGGCCCTCCTACGAGCAGTACTTC. The chain employs TRBV4-3 and TRBJ2-7; D might be TRBD2 (5 bases). The CDR3 length is 16 residues. Germline V CDR1 and CDR2: LGHNA, YSLEER. The germline V and J ends were trimmed by 1 base and 0 bases, with 13 bases remaining between them.

The chain links TRBV11-2 to TRBJ1-1; no definite D call. V was shortened by 1 base and J by 2 bases, with 5 bases between the two germline ends. Germline V gene data show CDR1 as SGHAT and CDR2 as FQNNGV. The CDR3 spans 13 residues. The CDR3: CASSLAVNTEAFF. For the CDR3, the DNA is TGTGCCAGCAGCTTAGCGGTTAACACTGAAGCTTTCTTT.

This sequence joins TRBV2 and TRBJ2-1, with TRBD2 matching over 9 bases. The length of the CDR3 is 15 residues. Unmatched junction bases numbered 8, after V lost 6 bases and J lost 5 bases. Per the germline V gene, CDR1 is SNHLY and CDR2 is FYNNEI. The CDR3 loop is CASSVAGVSDNEQFF. In nucleotides, the CDR3 is TGTGCCAGCAGCGTAGCGGGAGTATCCGACAATGAGCAGTTCTTC.

This chain connects TRBV5-1 to TRBJ1-2; 9 bases are shared with TRBD1. Germline trimming cut 3 bases from V and 6 bases from J; bases unmatched to any gene: 9. CDR1 and CDR2 (germline): SGHRS, YFSETQ. The CDR3 is 15 residues long. The CDR3 coding sequence is TGCGCCAGCAGCTCGCACCGGGACAGGGCCAATGGCTACACCTTC. The encoded protein is CASSSHRDRANGYTF.

V is TRBV7-9 and J is TRBJ2-7; no clear D gene. Between the trimmed V and J ends, which lost 4 bases and 3 bases, there was a span of 4 bases. Germline CDR1 SEHNR, CDR2 FQNEAQ (reference sequence). The CDR3 length is 11 residues. The CDR3 sequence: CASSSDYEQYF. Written as DNA, the CDR3 is TGTGCCAGCAGCTCAGACTACGAGCAGTACTTC. The variable domain in full, with the rest retrieved from reference TRBV7-9 and TRBJ2-7, is DTGVSQNPRHKITKRGQNVTFRCDPISEHNRLYWYRQTLGQGPEFLTYFQNEAQLEKSRLLSDRFSAERPKGSFSTLEIQRTEQGDSAMYLCASSSDYEQYFGPGTRLTVT.

This chain uses TRBV6-4 with TRBJ2-3; 7 nucleotides match TRBD2. V lost 0 bases, J lost 1 base, and 4 bases stayed unmatched. Per germline, CDR1 MRHNA and CDR2 SNTAGT. The CDR3 totals 16 residues. The CDR3 DNA reads as TGTGCCAGCAGTGACTCAGAGGGAGGGGGCACAGATACGCAGTATTTT. Translating it yields CASSDSEGGGTDTQYF.

The rearrangement links TRBV13 to TRBJ2-7; the D gene is possibly TRBD2 (6 bases). V was cut by 5 bases and J by 4 bases, with 15 bases left in between. In germline, CDR1 is PRHDT, CDR2 FYEKMQ (reference sequence). CDR3 length equals 14 residues. The CDR3 spells CASSLLRGMYEQYF. The CDR3, as DNA: TGTGCCAGCAGCCTCCTGCGGGGTATGTACGAGCAGTACTTC.

The gene calls are TRBV4-3 and TRBJ2-6; possibly TRBD1 for D (6 bases). There are 16 residues in the CDR3. Trimming left V 0 bases short and J 4 bases short, with 10 bases between. In germline, CDR1 is LGHNA, CDR2 YSLEER. This CDR3 is CASSQDQGYGANVLTF. CDR3 sequence (DNA): TGCGCCAGCAGCCAAGATCAGGGGTACGGGGCCAACGTCCTGACTTTC.

The genes are TRBV27 and TRBJ2-7; TRBD2 aligns across 10 bases. The germline CDR1 and CDR2 sequences are MNHEY and SMNVEV (reference sequence). This CDR3 is built from 13 residues. V shed 7 bases and J 4 bases; nucleotides not matched to a gene: 4. CDR3 sequence: CASTPSGSYEQYF. Written as DNA, the CDR3 is TGTGCCAGCACCCCTAGCGGGAGTTACGAGCAGTACTTC.

The chain has TRBV14 and TRBJ2-2; possibly TRBD1 for D (5 bases). Trimming removed 1 base at V and 3 bases at J, with 12 bases between. Germline V gene sequence: CDR1 SGHDN, CDR2 FVKESK. The CDR3 is 16 residues long. Written as DNA, the CDR3 is TGTGCCAGCAGCCAAGTAAGGGGTCTCGACACCGGGGAGCTGTTTTTT. As protein: CASSQVRGLDTGELFF.

The chain couples TRBV7-7 to TRBJ2-3; weak D call: TRBD1 (6 bases). V lost 1 base to trimming and J lost 5 bases, with 16 bases between them. The CDR3 spans 16 residues. Germline assignment: CDR1 SSHAT and CDR2 FNYEAQ (reference sequence). The CDR3 DNA reads as TGTGCCAGCAGCTTAGGCCTGGCAGGGGCGAGAGATACGCAGTATTTT. This encodes CASSLGLAGARDTQYF.

This sequence joins TRBV7-8 and TRBJ2-3, with TRBD2 matching over 8 bases. V lost 5 bases to trimming and J lost 2 bases; unmatched junction nucleotides: 6. CDR3 length: 15 residues. Germline CDR1 SGHVS, CDR2 FQNEAQ. The CDR3 DNA reads as TGTGCCAGCAGCCTTAGCGGGACGATCACAGATACGCAGTATTTT. Translation gives CASSLSGTITDTQYF.

J is TRBJ2-7 and V is TRBV6-5; tentative D call: TRBD2 (6 bases). The CDR3 covers 12 residues. The V end lost 6 bases, the J end lost 7 bases, and 13 bases lay between the germline ends. Looked up from germline, CDR1 is MNHEY and CDR2 is SVGAGI. The CDR3 nucleotides are TGTGCCAGCAGCCAAGTGGGGAGGGAGCAGTACTTC. Amino acid sequence: CASSQVGREQYF.

The J gene is TRBJ1-4, the V gene TRBV9, with TRBD1 identical over 7 bases. The CDR3 loop spans 17 amino acids. V was clipped by 3 bases and J by 7 bases; unmatched bases: 15. Germline-derived CDR1 and CDR2 are SGDLS and YYNGEE. The CDR3 spells CASSAEVGQAFREKLFF. The CDR3 coding sequence is TGTGCCAGCAGCGCGGAGGTCGGACAGGCCTTCCGTGAAAAACTGTTTTTT. Full variable domain (outside the CDR3, taken from reference TRBV9 and TRBJ1-4): DSGVTQTPKHLITATGQRVTLRCSPRSGDLSVYWYQQSLDQGLQFLIQYYNGEERAKGNILERFSAQQFPDLHSELNLSSLELGDSALYFCASSAEVGQAFREKLFFGSGTQLSVL.

The chain couples TRBV7-2 to TRBJ1-1; 7 bases fit TRBD1. This CDR3 comprises 12 residues. Germline CDR1 SGHTA, CDR2 FQGNSA. After removal of 3 bases from V and 7 bases from J, the junction contained 2 bases not matched to a gene. In DNA form, the CDR3 reads TGTGCCAGCAGCTTGGGACAGTTTGAAGCTTTCTTT. This translates into CASSLGQFEAFF.

The genes are TRBV7-9 and TRBJ1-2, with 8 bases matching TRBD1. Germline V CDR1 and CDR2: SEHNR, FQNEAQ (reference sequence). V trimming: 3 bases; J trimming: 4 bases; junction bases outside the gene matches: 4. The CDR3 spans 14 residues. CDR3 sequence: CASSFDRGRYGYTF. Written as DNA, the CDR3 is TGTGCCAGCAGCTTTGACAGGGGTCGCTATGGCTACACCTTC. Drawing the rest from reference TRBV7-9 and TRBJ1-2, the complete variable domain is DTGVSQNPRHKITKRGQNVTFRCDPISEHNRLYWYRQTLGQGPEFLTYFQNEAQLEKSRLLSDRFSAERPKGSFSTLEIQRTEQGDSAMYLCASSFDRGRYGYTFGSGTRLTVV.

The gene calls are TRBV7-8 and TRBJ2-3; TRBD2 agrees at 9 bases. V was pared by 7 bases and J by 5 bases, with 10 bases of the junction left unmatched. Per the germline V gene, CDR1 is SGHVS and CDR2 is FQNEAQ. CDR3 size: 15 residues. The CDR3 DNA reads as TGTGCCAGCACCTCAGGCGGGGGGGCCGTAGATACGCAGTATTTT. Protein: CASTSGGGAVDTQYF. The variable domain in full, with the rest retrieved from reference TRBV7-8 and TRBJ2-3, is GAGVSQSPRYKVAKRGQDVALRCDPISGHVSLFWYQQALGQGPEFLTYFQNEAQLDKSGLPSDRFFAERPEGSVSTLKIQRTQQEDSAVYLCASTSGGGAVDTQYFGPGTRLTVL.

The rearrangement joins TRBV9 to TRBJ2-7; D is perhaps TRBD2 (5 bases). From germline, CDR1 is SGDLS and CDR2 YYNGEE. The CDR3 covers 14 residues. The V end lost 1 base, the J end lost 5 bases, and 13 bases lay between the germline ends. The CDR3 DNA follows: TGTGCCAGCAGCGTAAGTTCTAGCTTTGACGAGCAGTACTTC. Translating it yields CASSVSSSFDEQYF.

The chain joins TRBV30 to TRBJ2-3, with D tentatively TRBD2 (6 bases). V was shortened by 0 bases and J by 4 bases, with 8 bases between the two germline ends. CDR1 and CDR2 from the germline V gene are GTSNPN and SVGIG (reference sequence). CDR3 length: 13 residues. The CDR3 bases are TGTGCCTGGAGTGTAGGAGGGCCAGATACGCAGTATTTT. Protein: CAWSVGGPDTQYF.

The rearrangement uses TRBV7-9 and TRBJ2-7; possibly TRBD2 for D (6 bases). The CDR3 is 18 amino acids. V dropped 5 bases and J dropped 1 base, with 24 bases sitting between them. CDR1 is SEHNR, CDR2 FQNEAQ, per germline (reference sequence). The CDR3 loop is CASSPKTGHGGKSYEQYF. As DNA, the CDR3 is TGTGCCAGCAGCCCCAAAACAGGTCATGGAGGGAAGTCCTACGAGCAGTACTTC.

This sequence joins TRBV7-8 and TRBJ1-2, with 7 bases that match TRBD1. V lost 5 bases and J lost 4; bases outside the gene matches: 10. There are 15 residues in the CDR3. From germline, CDR1 is SGHVS and CDR2 FQNEAQ. The CDR3 loop is CASSRRDSKGYGYTF. The CDR3 DNA follows: TGTGCCAGCAGCAGAAGGGACAGCAAAGGCTATGGCTACACCTTC.

In DNA, the CDR3 is TGCAGCTGCCGGGACAGGGGGCAGTCTGGCTACACCTTC. Its translation is CSCRDRGQSGYTF. The chain uses TRBV29-1 and TRBJ1-2; 12 positions agree with TRBD1. The V gene's germline CDR1 is SQVTM and CDR2 ANQGSEA. V gave up 8 bases and J gave up 7 bases; unmatched junction bases: 8. The CDR3 is made up of 13 amino acids.